This T cell receptor beta chain derives from a study of blood T cell repertoires in COVID-19. Libraries were prepared by immunoSEQ multiplex PCR; TCRdb keeps only in-frame clonotypes and omits some of them. Among around 300,000 clones listed, around nine tenths were seen once. V was trimmed by 4 bases and J by 4 bases, leaving 16 bases between them. The CDR3 runs 14 residues. CDR1 is SQVTM, CDR2 ANQGSEA, per germline. The V call is TRBV29-1, the J call TRBJ1-1, with D possibly TRBD1 on 5 matching bases. Input material: PBMCs or T cells enriched from blood (not recorded which). The source is a woman aged 60-75 years in a cohort exposed to, infected with or recovered from COVID-19 (not recorded which). CDR3 sequence (DNA): TGCAGCGTTGTGACGGGCGGGGGGAGCACTGAAGCTTTCTTT. Encoded protein: CSVVTGGGSTEAFF.